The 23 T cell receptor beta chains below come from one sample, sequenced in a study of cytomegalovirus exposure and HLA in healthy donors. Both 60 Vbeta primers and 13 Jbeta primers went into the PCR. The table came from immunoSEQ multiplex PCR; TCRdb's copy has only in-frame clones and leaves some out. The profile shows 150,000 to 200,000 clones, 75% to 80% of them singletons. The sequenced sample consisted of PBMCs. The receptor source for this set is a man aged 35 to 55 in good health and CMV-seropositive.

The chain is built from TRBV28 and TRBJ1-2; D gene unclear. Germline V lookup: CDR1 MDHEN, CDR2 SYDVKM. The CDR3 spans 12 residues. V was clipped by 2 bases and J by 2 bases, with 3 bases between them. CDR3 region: CASSLENYGYTF. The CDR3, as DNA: TGTGCCAGCAGTTTAGAGAACTATGGCTACACCTTC.

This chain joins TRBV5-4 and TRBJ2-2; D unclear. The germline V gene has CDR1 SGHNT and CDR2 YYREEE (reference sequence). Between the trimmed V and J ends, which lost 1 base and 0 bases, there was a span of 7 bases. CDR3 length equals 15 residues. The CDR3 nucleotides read TGTGCCAGCAGCTTGTCATTCCCGAACACCGGGGAGCTGTTTTTT. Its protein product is CASSLSFPNTGELFF.

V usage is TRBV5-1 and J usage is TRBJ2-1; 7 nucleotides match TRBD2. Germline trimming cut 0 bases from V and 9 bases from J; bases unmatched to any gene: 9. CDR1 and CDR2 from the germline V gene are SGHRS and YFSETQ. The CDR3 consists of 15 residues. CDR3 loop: CASSLDLAVLREQFF. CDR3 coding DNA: TGCGCCAGCAGCTTGGATCTAGCGGTCCTTCGTGAGCAGTTCTTC.

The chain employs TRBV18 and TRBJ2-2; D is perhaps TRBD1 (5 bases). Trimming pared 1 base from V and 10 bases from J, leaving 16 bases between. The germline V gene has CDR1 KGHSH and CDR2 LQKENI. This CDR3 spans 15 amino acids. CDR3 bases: TGTGCCAGCTCACCACGGACGGACACTTGGTCGGAGCTGTTTTTT. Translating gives CASSPRTDTWSELFF.

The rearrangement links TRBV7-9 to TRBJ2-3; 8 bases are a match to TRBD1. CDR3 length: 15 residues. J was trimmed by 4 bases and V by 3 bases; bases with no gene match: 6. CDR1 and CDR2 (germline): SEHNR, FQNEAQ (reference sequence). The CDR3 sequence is CASSLIGQGSDTQYF. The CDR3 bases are TGTGCCAGCAGCTTGATTGGACAGGGTTCAGATACGCAGTATTTT.

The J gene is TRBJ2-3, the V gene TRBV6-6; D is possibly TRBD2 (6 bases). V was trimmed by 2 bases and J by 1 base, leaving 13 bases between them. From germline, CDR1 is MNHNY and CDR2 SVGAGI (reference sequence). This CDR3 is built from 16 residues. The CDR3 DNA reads TGTGCCAGCAGTTACGGCCTGGCTAGCGGCACAGATACGCAGTATTTT. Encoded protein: CASSYGLASGTDTQYF.

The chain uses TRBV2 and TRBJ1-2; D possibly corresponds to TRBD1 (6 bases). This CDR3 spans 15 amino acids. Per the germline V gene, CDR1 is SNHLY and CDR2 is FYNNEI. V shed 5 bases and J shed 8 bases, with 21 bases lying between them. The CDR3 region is CASSPRGTGPPGYTF. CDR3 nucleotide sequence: TGTGCCAGCAGTCCGAGGGGAACAGGGCCCCCCGGCTACACCTTC. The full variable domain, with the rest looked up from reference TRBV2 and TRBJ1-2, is EPEVTQTPSHQVTQMGQEVILRCVPISNHLYFYWYRQILGQKVEFLVSFYNNEISEKSEIFDDQFSVERPDGSNFTLKIRSTKLEDSAMYFCASSPRGTGPPGYTFGSGTRLTVV.

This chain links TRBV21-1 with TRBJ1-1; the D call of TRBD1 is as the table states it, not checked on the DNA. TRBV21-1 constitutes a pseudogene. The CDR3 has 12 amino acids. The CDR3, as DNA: TGTGCCACCCTGACAGGGAACACTGAAGCTTTCTTT. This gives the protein CATLTGNTEAFF.

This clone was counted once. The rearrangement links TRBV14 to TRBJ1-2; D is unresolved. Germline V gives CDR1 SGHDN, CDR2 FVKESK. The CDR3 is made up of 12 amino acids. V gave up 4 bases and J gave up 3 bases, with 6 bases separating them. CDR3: CASSPFDYGYTF. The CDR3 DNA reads TGTGCCAGCAGCCCTTTTGACTATGGCTACACCTTC.

In DNA, the CDR3 is TGTGCCAGCTCAGGGCAGGGCTCTGGAAACACCATATATTTT. Translating gives CASSGQGSGNTIYF. The chain links TRBV18 to TRBJ1-3; D is possibly TRBD1 (5 bases). This CDR3 has 14 amino acids. Deletions cut 5 bases from V and 0 bases from J, with 8 bases between. Germline CDR1 and CDR2: KGHSH and LQKENI.

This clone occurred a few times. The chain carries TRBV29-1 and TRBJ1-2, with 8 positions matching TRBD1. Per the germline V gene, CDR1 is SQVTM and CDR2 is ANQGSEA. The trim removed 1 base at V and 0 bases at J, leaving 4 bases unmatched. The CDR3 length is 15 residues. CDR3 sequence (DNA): TGCAGCGTTGAAGTCCAGACAGGGGCTAACTATGGCTACACCTTC. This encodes CSVEVQTGANYGYTF.

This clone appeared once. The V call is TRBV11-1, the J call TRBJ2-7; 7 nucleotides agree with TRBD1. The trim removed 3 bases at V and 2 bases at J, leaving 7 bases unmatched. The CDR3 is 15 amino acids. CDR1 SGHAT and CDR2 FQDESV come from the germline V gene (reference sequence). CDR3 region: CASSFDGTDPYEQYF. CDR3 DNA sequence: TGTGCCAGCAGCTTTGATGGGACAGACCCCTACGAGCAGTACTTC. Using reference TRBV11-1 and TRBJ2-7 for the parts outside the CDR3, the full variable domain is EAEVAQSPRYKITEKSQAVAFWCDPISGHATLYWYRQILGQGPELLVQFQDESVVDDSQLPKDRFSAERLKGVDSTLKIQPAELGDSAMYLCASSFDGTDPYEQYFGPGTRLTVT.

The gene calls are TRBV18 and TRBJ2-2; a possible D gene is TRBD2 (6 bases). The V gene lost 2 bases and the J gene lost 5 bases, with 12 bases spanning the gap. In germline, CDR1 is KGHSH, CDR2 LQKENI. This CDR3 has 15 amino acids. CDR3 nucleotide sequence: TGTGCCAGCTCACCAAGGGACTGGAAAACCGGGGAGCTGTTTTTT. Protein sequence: CASSPRDWKTGELFF.

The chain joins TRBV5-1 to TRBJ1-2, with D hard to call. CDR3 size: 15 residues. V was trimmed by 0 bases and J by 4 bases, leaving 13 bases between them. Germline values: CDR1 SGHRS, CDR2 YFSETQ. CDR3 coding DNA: TGCGCCAGCAGCTTGGCTACGGGTACACTCTATGGCTACACCTTC. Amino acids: CASSLATGTLYGYTF.

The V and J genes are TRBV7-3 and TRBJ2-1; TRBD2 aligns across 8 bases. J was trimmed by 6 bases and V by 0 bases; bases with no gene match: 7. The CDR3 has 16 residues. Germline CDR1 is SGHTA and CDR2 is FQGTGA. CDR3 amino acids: CASSLTWGTRANEQFF. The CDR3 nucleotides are TGTGCCAGCAGCTTAACTTGGGGGACTAGGGCCAATGAGCAGTTCTTC.

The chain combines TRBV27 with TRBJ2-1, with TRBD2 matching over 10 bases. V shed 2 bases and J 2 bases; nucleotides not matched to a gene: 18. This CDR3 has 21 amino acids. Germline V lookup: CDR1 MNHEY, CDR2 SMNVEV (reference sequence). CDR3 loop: CASSLLSPRTSGNSPYNEQFF. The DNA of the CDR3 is TGTGCCAGCAGTTTACTTTCCCCAAGGACTAGCGGAAATTCCCCCTACAATGAGCAGTTCTTC.

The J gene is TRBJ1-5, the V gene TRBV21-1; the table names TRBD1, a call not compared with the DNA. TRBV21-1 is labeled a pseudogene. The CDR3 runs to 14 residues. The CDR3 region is CASSPRQGHQPQHF. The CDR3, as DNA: TGTGCCAGCAGCCCGCGACAGGGGCATCAGCCCCAGCATTTT.

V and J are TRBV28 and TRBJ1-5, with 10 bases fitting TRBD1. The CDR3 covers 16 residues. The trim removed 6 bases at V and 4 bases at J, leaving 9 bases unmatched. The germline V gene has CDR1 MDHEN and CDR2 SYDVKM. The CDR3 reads CASSRGDRGLNQPQHF. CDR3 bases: TGTGCCAGCAGCCGTGGGGACAGGGGTCTTAATCAGCCCCAGCATTTT. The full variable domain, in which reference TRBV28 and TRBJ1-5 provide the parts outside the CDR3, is DVKVTQSSRYLVKRTGEKVFLECVQDMDHENMFWYRQDPGLGLRLIYFSYDVKMKEKGDIPEGYSVSREKKERFSLILESASTNQTSMYLCASSRGDRGLNQPQHFGDGTRLSIL.

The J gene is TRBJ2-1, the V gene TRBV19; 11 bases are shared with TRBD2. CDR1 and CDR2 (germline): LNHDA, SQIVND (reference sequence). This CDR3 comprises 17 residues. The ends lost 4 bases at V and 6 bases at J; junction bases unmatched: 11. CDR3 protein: CASSTIPGLAVANEQFF. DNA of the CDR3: TGTGCCAGTAGTACGATTCCGGGACTAGCGGTGGCCAATGAGCAGTTCTTC.

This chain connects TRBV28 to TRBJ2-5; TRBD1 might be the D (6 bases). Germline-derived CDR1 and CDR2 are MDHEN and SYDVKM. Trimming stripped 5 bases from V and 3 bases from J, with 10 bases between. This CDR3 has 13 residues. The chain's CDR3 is CASSTPGEETQYF. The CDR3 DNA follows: TGTGCCAGCAGTACTCCAGGGGAAGAGACCCAGTACTTC.

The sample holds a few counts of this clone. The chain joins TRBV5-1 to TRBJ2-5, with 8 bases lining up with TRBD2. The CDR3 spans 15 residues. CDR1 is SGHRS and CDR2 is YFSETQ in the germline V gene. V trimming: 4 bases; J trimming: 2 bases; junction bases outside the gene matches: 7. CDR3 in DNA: TGCGCCAGCAGCCCGGGGGGGCCTGCACAAGAGACCCAGTACTTC. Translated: CASSPGGPAQETQYF.

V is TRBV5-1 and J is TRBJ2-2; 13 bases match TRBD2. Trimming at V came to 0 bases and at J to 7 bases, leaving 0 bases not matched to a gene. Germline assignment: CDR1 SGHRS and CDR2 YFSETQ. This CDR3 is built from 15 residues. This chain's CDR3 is CASSLGTSGSGELFF. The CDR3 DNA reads TGCGCCAGCAGCTTGGGGACTAGCGGGAGCGGGGAGCTGTTTTTT. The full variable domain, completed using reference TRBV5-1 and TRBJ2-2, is KAGVTQTPRYLIKTRGQQVTLSCSPISGHRSVSWYQQTPGQGLQFLFEYFSETQRNKGNFPGRFSGRQFSNSRSEMNVSTLELGDSALYLCASSLGTSGSGELFFGEGSRLTVL.

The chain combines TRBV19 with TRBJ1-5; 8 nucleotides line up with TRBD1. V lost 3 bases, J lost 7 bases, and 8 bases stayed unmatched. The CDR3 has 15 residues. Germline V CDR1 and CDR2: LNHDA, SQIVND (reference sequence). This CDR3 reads CASSILGQGEQPQHF. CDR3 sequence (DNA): TGTGCCAGTAGTATCCTTGGACAGGGCGAACAGCCCCAGCATTTT.